This entry concerns a single T cell receptor beta chain. The sample belongs to a study of blood T cell repertoires in COVID-19. Study details: Specimens from acute and convalescent COVID-19 originated in the United States, Italy and Spain. T cells, B-cell-depleted T cells, or PBMCs provided the cDNA or gDNA that served as material.

Authors' processing steps: The authors estimated nucleated cell counts from reference gene primer amplification. Assay used: immunoSEQ multiplex PCR; TCRdb lists only in-frame clones, some missing. That table supplies the V and J calls and clone size; D and trimming were determined from the DNA. The sample shows around 120,000 clones, 87% of them seen only once. The CDR3 runs to 14 residues. The trim removed 5 bases at V and 4 bases at J, leaving 7 bases unmatched. Germline V lookup: CDR1 PRHDT, CDR2 FYEKMQ (reference sequence). The V and J genes are TRBV13 and TRBJ2-5; 7 bases line up with TRBD2. The origin of this receptor is a woman in her seventies with acute or convalescent COVID-19. Sequenced: peripheral blood. The CDR3 sequence: CASSPRGRVETQYF. Here the CDR3 DNA reads TGTGCCAGCAGCCCACGGGGGAGGGTAGAGACCCAGTACTTC.